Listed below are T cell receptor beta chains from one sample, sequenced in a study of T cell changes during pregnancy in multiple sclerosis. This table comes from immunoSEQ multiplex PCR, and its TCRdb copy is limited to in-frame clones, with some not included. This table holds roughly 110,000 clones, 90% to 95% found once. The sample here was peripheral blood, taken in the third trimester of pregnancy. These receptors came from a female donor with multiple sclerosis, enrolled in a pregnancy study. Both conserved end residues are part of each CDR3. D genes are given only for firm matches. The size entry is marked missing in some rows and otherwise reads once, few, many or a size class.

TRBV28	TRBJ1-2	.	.	TGTGCCAGCAGTTTATCAGGGGATCTCTATGGCTACACCTTC	CASSLSGDLYGYTF
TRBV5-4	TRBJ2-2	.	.	TGTGCCAGCAGCTTGACGGGGAACACCGGGGAGCTGTTTTTT	CASSLTGNTGELFF
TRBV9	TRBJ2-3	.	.	TGTGCCAGCAGCGTAGGGGCGAGCGGAGGGAGCACAGATACGCAGTATTTT	CASSVGASGGSTDTQYF
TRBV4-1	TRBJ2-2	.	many	TGCGCCAGCAGCCAAGTCGACATGGGGTTAGCGACCGGGGAGCTGTTTTTT	CASSQVDMGLATGELFF
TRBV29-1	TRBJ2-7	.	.	TGCAGCGTTGAACAAGGGACTGGATCCTACGAGCAGTACTTC	CSVEQGTGSYEQYF
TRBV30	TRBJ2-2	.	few	TGTGCCTGGGGAGAGGCCAGGGTCGGCACCGGGGAGCTGTTTTTT	CAWGEARVGTGELFF
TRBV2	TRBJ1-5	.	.	TGTGCCAGCAGTGAGTTTACCGACGGGTCTATGGGGCCCCAGCATTTT	CASSEFTDGSMGPQHF
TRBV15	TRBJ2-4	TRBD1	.	TGTGCCACCAGCAGAGGACGGATGGACAGGGAGAACATTCAGTACTTC	CATSRGRMDRENIQYF
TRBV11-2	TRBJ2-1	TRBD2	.	TGTGCCAGCAGCTTAGGCTTGCTAGCGGGGGAATACAATGAGCAGTTCTTC	CASSLGLLAGEYNEQFF
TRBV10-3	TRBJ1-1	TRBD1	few	TGTGCCATCAGTGAACAGGGGCTAAACACTGAAGCTTTCTTT	CAISEQGLNTEAFF
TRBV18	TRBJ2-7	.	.	TGTGCCAGCTCACCACAACACCGGGACGAGCAGTACTTC	CASSPQHRDEQYF
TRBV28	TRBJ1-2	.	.	TGTGCCAGCAGTTTCCCTCAAGGGGCGAACTATGGCTACACCTTC	CASSFPQGANYGYTF
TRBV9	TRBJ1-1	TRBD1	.	TGTGCCAGCAGCTCCAGGACAGGGGTGAACACTGAAGCTTTCTTT	CASSSRTGVNTEAFF
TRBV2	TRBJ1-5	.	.	TGTGCCAGCAGTGGTATACAGAACAACAATCAGCCCCAGCATTTT	CASSGIQNNNQPQHF
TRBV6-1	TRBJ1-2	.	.	TGTGCCAGCAGTGAAGGACATCCAGGTACCGGCTATGGCTACACCTTC	CASSEGHPGTGYGYTF